This T cell receptor beta chain appears in the sequencing data of a study of blood T cell repertoires in COVID-19. V was trimmed by 4 bases and J by 2 bases, leaving 16 bases between them. Germline values: CDR1 SGHAT, CDR2 FQNNGV. The CDR3 totals 16 residues. How the authors handled the data: Reference gene primer amplification in the assay estimated nucleated cell counts. The table came from immunoSEQ multiplex PCR; TCRdb's copy has only in-frame clones and leaves some out. The V and J calls and clone size were taken over from that table, and D and trimming were inferred from the DNA. The data hold roughly 38,000 clones, with 85% to 90% observed a single time.

This rearrangement joins TRBV11-2 to TRBJ2-3; TRBD2 might be the D (5 bases). The clonotype originates from a man aged 55 to 70 with active or convalescent COVID-19. The specimen was peripheral blood. CDR3 bases: TGTGCCAGCAGCTCAGGAGGTAGGGCCTCCACAGATACGCAGTATTTT. Translated: CASSSGGRASTDTQYF.